The 17 T cell receptor beta chains presented below share a single source sample, sequenced in a study of blood T cell repertoires in COVID-19. Assay used: immunoSEQ multiplex PCR; TCRdb lists only in-frame clones, some missing. The data show around 480,000 clones, around 88% seen once. The sequencing input was peripheral blood. The receptors were sampled from a woman between 45 and 65 years old with COVID-19, enrolled during active disease.

This chain uses TRBV6-5 with TRBJ2-7, with D perhaps matching TRBD1 (6 bases). The CDR3 has 11 amino acids. Germline lookup yields CDR1 MNHEY and CDR2 SVGAGI. The V end lost 10 bases, the J end lost 7 bases, and 14 bases lay between the germline ends. The CDR3 DNA reads as TGTGCCACGGGACATCTGGGGGAGCAGTACTTC. It translates to CATGHLGEQYF.

The rearrangement links TRBV10-3 to TRBJ2-7; 8 bases align to TRBD1. The J segment lost 5 bases and the V segment lost 0 bases, leaving 6 bases of the junction unmatched. Germline lookup yields CDR1 ENHRY and CDR2 SYGVKD. The CDR3 runs to 15 residues. In DNA, the CDR3 is TGTGCCATCAGTGAGTCCCCAGACAGGGGTCACGAGCAGTACTTC. This encodes CAISESPDRGHEQYF.

V gene TRBV10-2 combines with J gene TRBJ2-5, with a tentative D call TRBD2 (5 bases). The CDR3 has 13 residues. Germline V gene data show CDR1 as WSHSY and CDR2 as SAAADI. V lost 4 bases and J lost 5, with 11 bases in between. In nucleotides, the CDR3 is TGCGCCAGCAGTGGAACTAGAAGGGAGACCCAGTACTTC. Protein sequence: CASSGTRRETQYF.

The CDR3 DNA is TGCAGCGTTGAAGAGGGCAGGGGTGAAGGGATGGGGACCCAGTACTTC. Translated: CSVEEGRGEGMGTQYF. V is TRBV29-1 and J is TRBJ2-5, with D possibly matching TRBD1 (6 bases). Trimming removed 0 bases at V and 7 bases at J, with 21 bases between. Germline V gives CDR1 SQVTM, CDR2 ANQGSEA. CDR3 size: 16 residues.

The V gene is TRBV19, the J gene TRBJ1-2; D is unresolved. The CDR3 spans 11 residues. Trimming stripped 4 bases from V and 10 bases from J, with 10 bases between. Germline V gene data show CDR1 as LNHDA and CDR2 as SQIVND (reference sequence). The CDR3 is CASSNSYFYTF. DNA of the CDR3: TGTGCCAGTAGTAACTCATATTTCTACACCTTC.

Only one count was recorded for this clone. The chain uses TRBV7-8 and TRBJ1-4; no clear D gene. The length of the CDR3 is 14 residues. The V gene lost 5 bases and the J gene lost 7 bases, with 14 bases spanning the gap. Germline lookup yields CDR1 SGHVS and CDR2 FQNEAQ. This CDR3 reads CASSPKPGGEKLFF. In DNA form, the CDR3 reads TGTGCCAGCAGCCCCAAACCGGGTGGTGAAAAACTGTTTTTT.

This chain connects TRBV28 to TRBJ1-5; D possibly corresponds to TRBD1 (6 bases). Germline assignment: CDR1 MDHEN and CDR2 SYDVKM. This CDR3 region has 15 residues. Trimming removed 3 bases at V and 5 bases at J, with 14 bases between. The CDR3 DNA follows: TGTGCCAGCAGTTTGGCCGGGAGGGGGGATCAGCCCCAGCATTTT. Translation: CASSLAGRGDQPQHF.

The chain uses TRBV2 and TRBJ1-3, with D unresolved. The germline CDR1 and CDR2 sequences are SNHLY and FYNNEI. This CDR3 comprises 15 residues. V lost 2 bases, J lost 0 bases, and 8 bases lay in between. CDR3 nucleotides: TGTGCCAGCAGTGAAAGGCCGGGCTCTGGAAACACCATATATTTT. Translating gives CASSERPGSGNTIYF.

The chain has TRBV6-5 and TRBJ2-2; D is perhaps TRBD1 (6 bases). V lost 2 bases and J 5 bases, leaving 12 bases between the germline ends. Germline lookup yields CDR1 MNHEY and CDR2 SVGAGI. This CDR3 region has 15 residues. Written as DNA, the CDR3 is TGTGCCAGCAGTTACGTGGCAGGGGTAACCGGGGAGCTGTTTTTT. It yields the protein CASSYVAGVTGELFF.

The chain is built from TRBV7-2 and TRBJ2-7, with 8 positions matching TRBD1. The CDR3 runs 12 residues. Germline values: CDR1 SGHTA, CDR2 FQGNSA. After removal of 4 bases from V and 5 bases from J, the junction contained 1 base not matched to a gene. The CDR3, as DNA: TGTGCCAGCAGCTCACAGGGGGACGAGCAGTACTTC. This codes for CASSSQGDEQYF.

J is TRBJ2-1 and V is TRBV5-1; 7 bases are a match to TRBD2. The CDR3 is 15 residues long. Looked up from germline, CDR1 is SGHRS and CDR2 is YFSETQ. Trimming cost V 0 bases and J 4 bases; bases outside gene matches: 4. CDR3 loop: CASSLGGTNYNEQFF. CDR3 nucleotides: TGCGCCAGCAGCTTGGGGGGGACTAATTACAATGAGCAGTTCTTC.

The table lists this clone with a few counts. This chain uses TRBV24-1 with TRBJ1-5; D uncertain. The CDR3 is made up of 15 amino acids. V gave up 2 bases and J gave up 6 bases, with 13 bases separating them. Germline CDR1 KGHDR, CDR2 SFDVKD. The CDR3 nucleotides read TGTGCCACCAGTGATTCGGGAGAAGAGTTTCAGCCCCAGCATTTT. It yields the protein CATSDSGEEFQPQHF.

The chain employs TRBV4-1 and TRBJ2-7; 11 bases fit TRBD2. V gave up 4 bases and J gave up 4 bases; unmatched junction bases: 9. The CDR3 consists of 16 residues. The germline V gene has CDR1 MGHRA and CDR2 YSYEKL. CDR3: CASSPGRLAGKYEQYF. CDR3 nucleotides: TGCGCCAGCAGCCCTGGAAGACTAGCGGGGAAATACGAGCAGTACTTC.

The chain has TRBV28 and TRBJ1-6; TRBD1 agrees at 7 bases. Germline CDR1 MDHEN, CDR2 SYDVKM. V was clipped by 3 bases and J by 7 bases; unmatched bases: 9. CDR3 length: 16 amino acids. As DNA, the CDR3 is TGTGCCAGCAGTTTTCTAAAGGCCAGGGGGAATTCACCCCTCCACTTT. Translation gives CASSFLKARGNSPLHF. Full variable domain (outside the CDR3, taken from reference TRBV28 and TRBJ1-6): DVKVTQSSRYLVKRTGEKVFLECVQDMDHENMFWYRQDPGLGLRLIYFSYDVKMKEKGDIPEGYSVSREKKERFSLILESASTNQTSMYLCASSFLKARGNSPLHFGNGTRLTVT.

The V gene is TRBV28, the J gene TRBJ1-6; TRBD1 is a possible D gene (6 bases). Germline V gene sequence: CDR1 MDHEN, CDR2 SYDVKM. V was trimmed by 5 bases and J by 8 bases, leaving 13 bases between them. CDR3 length equals 14 residues. In DNA, the CDR3 is TGTGCCAGCAGTCCCGGGGGGGGGCATTCACCCCTCCACTTT. It yields the protein CASSPGGGHSPLHF.

This clone was counted a single time. The chain carries TRBV7-8 and TRBJ2-6; D remains ambiguous. The germline CDR1 and CDR2 sequences are SGHVS and FQNEAQ. V was clipped by 9 bases and J by 2 bases, with 11 bases between them. This CDR3 spans 14 amino acids. CDR3: CASLPVAGANVLTF. The DNA of the CDR3 is TGTGCCAGTCTCCCGGTCGCTGGGGCCAACGTCCTGACTTTC.

V usage is TRBV7-2 and J usage is TRBJ1-5, with D possibly matching TRBD1 (5 bases). V lost 5 bases, J lost 4 bases, and 15 bases lay in between. Germline values: CDR1 SGHTA, CDR2 FQGNSA. The CDR3 extends over 15 amino acids. In DNA form, the CDR3 reads TGTGCCAGCAGCCGGGGACTCGGGGAGAATCAGCCCCAGCATTTT. This translates into CASSRGLGENQPQHF.